This paragraph reports one TCR beta chain. Its antigen is not identified. Execution of the assay was at deep level. Here immunoSEQ multiplex PCR was the method, and the copy in TCRdb shows in-frame clones only, minus some. The repertoire holds nearly 1,000,000 clones, with over 60% as singletons. The donors were adults (healthy and HIV-negative) with no recent acute infections or vaccinations. Trimming took 6 bases from V and 7 from J, leaving 4 bases between them. Germline CDR1 and CDR2: MNHEY and SMNVEV (reference sequence). CDR3 length equals 11 residues. This sample is part of a study of shared clonotypes between healthy human individuals. Findings of the study overall: Across subsets, estimated richness was generally greater for naive than for memory populations. Non-shared clonotypes had lower generation probabilities than clonotypes shared by all four sorted-subset donors.

Source material: memory CD4+ T cells sorted from blood. The subset: CD45RA-negative fraction. The rearrangement links TRBV27 to TRBJ1-6, with D hard to call. The TCR was taken from a young man in good health. Written as DNA, the CDR3 is TGTGCCAGCAGGGGGAATTCACCCCTCCACTTT. Its translation: CASRGNSPLHF.